This T cell receptor beta chain was documented in a study of T cell repertoires in ileal Crohn's disease. Study-wide background: Every patient was operated on for stricturing (roughly 60%) or penetrating (about 39%) complications. Postoperative therapy was given to about half: around eleven thiopurines, about 19 anti-TNF agents.

Some clones are missing from TCRdb's copy, which holds only in-frame ones; the method was immunoSEQ multiplex PCR. The sample holds 13,000 to 15,000 clones, 70% to 90% seen once. A word on this clone: What it binds is unknown.

Germline lookup yields CDR1 SGHNT and CDR2 YYREEE (reference sequence). Deletions cut 2 bases from V and 6 bases from J, with 23 bases between. The CDR3 spans 17 residues. Study-wide findings and caveats: Endoscopic recurrence occurred in every patient whose clonality exceeded 26.8%. Mucosal expansions were suggested to be mainly CD8 T cells.

The receptor was isolated from an adult with Crohn's disease. The rearrangement joins TRBV5-4 to TRBJ1-2, with D maybe TRBD1 (5 bases). Sequences were obtained from ileal tissue. The CDR3 DNA follows: TGTGCCAGCAGCTTCCCCGGTTGGAGACAGACCGACGATGGCTACACCTTC. Protein sequence: CASSFPGWRQTDDGYTF.